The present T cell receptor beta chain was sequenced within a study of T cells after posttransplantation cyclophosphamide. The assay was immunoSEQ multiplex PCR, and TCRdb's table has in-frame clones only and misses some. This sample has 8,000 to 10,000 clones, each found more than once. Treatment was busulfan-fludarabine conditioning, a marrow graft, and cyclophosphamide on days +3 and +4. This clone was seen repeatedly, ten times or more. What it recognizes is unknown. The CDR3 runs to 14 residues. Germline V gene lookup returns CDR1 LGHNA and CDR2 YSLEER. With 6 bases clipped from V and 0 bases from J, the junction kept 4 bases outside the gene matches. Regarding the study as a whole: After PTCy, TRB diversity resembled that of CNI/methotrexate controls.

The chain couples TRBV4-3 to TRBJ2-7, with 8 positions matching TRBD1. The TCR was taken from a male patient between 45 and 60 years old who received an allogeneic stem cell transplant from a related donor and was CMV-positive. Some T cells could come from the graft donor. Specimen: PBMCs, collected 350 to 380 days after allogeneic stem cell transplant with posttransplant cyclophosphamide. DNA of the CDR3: TGCGCCAGCAGTATAGGACAGGGCTCCTACGAGCAGTACTTC. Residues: CASSIGQGSYEQYF.